This TCR beta chain was obtained from a study of identical twins. TCRdb itself ran the 5' RACE reads through MiXCR, one entry per CDR3 protein. The sample holds roughly 720,000 distinct CDR3 sequences, 18% seen once. J was trimmed by 8 bases and V by 11 bases; bases with no gene match: 9. The CDR3 runs to 14 residues. Germline CDR1 ENHRY, CDR2 SYGVKD. These data were likewise used in another study, on T cells expressing NK-cell markers. This second study says: Six or seven donors carried dominant NKG2C+ clonotypes that made up roughly 1.0-8% of their CD8+ T cells.

The chain combines TRBV10-3 with TRBJ2-1, with TRBD2 matching 13 bases. This TCR came from a woman under 30 in good health. What was sequenced was PBMCs. CDR3 in amino acids: CASSGGLAGDEQFF. The CDR3 DNA is TGTGCCTCCTCGGGAGGACTAGCGGGAGATGAGCAGTTCTTC.